The 10 T cell receptor beta chains listed next were all sequenced from one sample in a study of T-cell reconstitution after alpha-beta-depleted transplantation in children. Preparation of the TCRbeta library was carried out with unique molecular identifiers. TCRdb fed the PCR reads into MiXCR, producing one record per CDR3 protein. Among around 380,000 distinct CDR3 sequences listed, roughly 10% were seen once. The source was PBMCs from the stem cell graft donor, collected from the stem cell graft. These receptors were collected from a human donor who donated a stem cell graft to a child with acute myeloid leukemia.

This clonotype was recorded a few times. The V call is TRBV12-3 or TRBV12-4, the J call TRBJ1-5, with D possibly TRBD1 on 5 matching bases. The ends were cut back, 0 bases at V and 2 bases at J, with 11 bases in the middle. The CDR3 sequence is 16 residues long. For the CDR3, the DNA is TGTGCCAGCAGTTTAGCGGGGGTTAGGGGCAATCAGCCCCAGCATTTT. The encoded protein is CASSLAGVRGNQPQHF.

V and J are TRBV7-9 and TRBJ2-1, with D perhaps being TRBD1 or TRBD2 (5 bases each). CDR1 is SEHNR and CDR2 is FQNEAQ in the germline V gene (reference sequence). The V end was cut by 2 bases, the J end by 5 bases, with 10 bases between. This CDR3 is built from 14 residues. CDR3 coding DNA: TGTGCCAGCAGCTTAAACGGGGCAGACAATGAGCAGTTCTTC. Its translation is CASSLNGADNEQFF.

The table lists this clonotype with a few counts. V is TRBV2 and J is TRBJ1-1; maybe TRBD1 (6 bases). This CDR3 has 15 amino acids. Germline CDR1 reads SNHLY; CDR2 reads FYNNEI. Trimming cost V 6 bases and J 1 base, with 15 bases left between them. This CDR3 reads CASRTAGTPNTEAFF. In DNA form, the CDR3 reads TGTGCCAGCAGAACTGCCGGGACACCGAACACTGAAGCTTTCTTT. The variable domain in full, with the rest retrieved from reference TRBV2 and TRBJ1-1, is EPEVTQTPSHQVTQMGQEVILRCVPISNHLYFYWYRQILGQKVEFLVSFYNNEISEKSEIFDDQFSVERPDGSNFTLKIRSTKLEDSAMYFCASRTAGTPNTEAFFGQGTRLTVV.

This clonotype showed up just a few times. The chain uses TRBV6-5 and TRBJ2-2, with D possibly being TRBD1 (5 bases). V was pared by 0 bases and J by 1 base, with 15 bases between. This CDR3 contains 18 residues. Germline V gives CDR1 MNHEY, CDR2 SVGAGI. DNA of the CDR3: TGTGCCAGCAGTTACTCGAAGACAGCCGAATTGAACACCGGGGAGCTGTTTTTT. Translating gives CASSYSKTAELNTGELFF.

The chain uses TRBV4-1 and TRBJ2-5; D is unclear. CDR3 length: 14 residues. V lost 0 bases, J lost 4 bases, and 9 bases lay in between. Looked up from germline, CDR1 is MGHRA and CDR2 is YSYEKL. Written as DNA, the CDR3 is TGCGCCAGCAGCCAAGAGACCTCTAGAGAGACCCAGTACTTC. Translating it yields CASSQETSRETQYF.

CDR3 loop: CASSSTGFAGELFF. CDR3 DNA: TGTGCCAGCAGTTCCACAGGGTTTGCCGGGGAGCTGTTTTTT. The chain carries TRBV12-3 or TRBV12-4 and TRBJ2-2; D is possibly TRBD1 (6 bases). CDR3 size: 14 residues. V was trimmed by 4 bases and J by 6 bases, leaving 12 bases between them.

A few counts support this clonotype. The rearrangement joins TRBV18 to TRBJ1-1; D unclear. V lost 6 bases and J lost 1, with 9 bases in between. Germline CDR1 is KGHSH and CDR2 is LQKENI. The CDR3 sequence is 13 residues long. The CDR3 protein is CASSPQKNTEAFF. CDR3 sequence (DNA): TGTGCCAGCTCGCCGCAGAAGAACACTGAAGCTTTCTTT.

With regard to this clonotype: A far larger clone is off by one base, so a read error is likely. The conserved closing phenylalanine or tryptophan is absent in this CDR3, likely reflecting a read error. V and J are TRBV18 and TRBJ2-2; D is unresolved. Germline V CDR1 and CDR2: KGHSH, LQKENI. The CDR3 loop spans 13 amino acids. V lost 0 bases, J lost 1 base, and 0 bases lay in between. This CDR3 is CASSPPNTGELFL. CDR3 in DNA: TGTGCCAGCTCACCACCGAACACCGGGGAGCTGTTTTTG.

This clonotype was counted between two and nine times. The V gene is TRBV4-3, the J gene TRBJ2-7; the D gene could be TRBD1 or TRBD2 (5 bases each). The CDR3 extends over 14 amino acids. V was shortened by 0 bases and J by 2 bases, with 8 bases between the two germline ends. The germline V gene has CDR1 LGHNA and CDR2 YSLEER. The CDR3: CASSQELGAYEQYF. The CDR3 nucleotides are TGCGCCAGCAGCCAAGAACTGGGGGCCTACGAGCAGTACTTC.

There are many counts of this clonotype. The V call is TRBV20-1, the J call TRBJ2-7, with TRBD2 as a possible D gene (6 bases). With 3 bases removed from V and 6 bases from J, the gap between germline ends came to 12 bases. The CDR3 extends over 12 amino acids. Germline values: CDR1 DFQATT, CDR2 SNEGSKA (reference sequence). The CDR3 region is CSASGTRREQYF. The CDR3 DNA is TGCAGTGCTAGCGGGACTCGCCGCGAGCAGTACTTC.